This T cell receptor (beta chain) was identified during a study of spatial heterogeneity in lung cancer. Study information: The average count in raw reads for each unique TCR and UMI combination exceeded 8.5 appearances.

One entry per CDR3 protein results from TCRdb running MiXCR on the 5' RACE reads. The table lists over 9,500 distinct CDR3 sequences, roughly 4% of them singletons. The CDR3 covers 14 residues. CDR1 ENHRY and CDR2 SYGVKD come from the germline V gene. V was pared by 9 bases and J by 5 bases, with 12 bases of the junction left unmatched. As to time point: sample taken at primary tumor resection. Researchers sequenced whole RNA taken from tumor, nontumor lung or frozen PBMC without sorting. On this clonotype: A read error is possible here, since a much larger clone lies one base away. Because it lacks the conserved phenylalanine or tryptophan at the end, this CDR3 is likely a read error. This beta chain represents an off-target read in a library built for alpha chains; its size is of limited meaning.

The sample consisted of PBMCs, taken at surgery. The chain links TRBV10-3 to TRBJ2-7; 8 positions agree with TRBD2. The TCR originated in a female donor with early-stage non-small cell lung cancer. The CDR3 region has the DNA TGTGCCATGGCAGCGGGGGTTACGATGCACGAGCAGTACTTG. Encoded protein: CAMAAGVTMHEQYL.